Listed below are T cell receptor beta chains from one sample, sequenced in a study of cytomegalovirus exposure and HLA in healthy donors. TCRdb's copy holds only in-frame clones and misses some; the assay was immunoSEQ multiplex PCR. The sample yields a few hundred thousand clones, around 90% seen once. The sample consisted of PBMCs. The receptors here all came from a young woman in good health and CMV-seronegative. CDR3s include the opening cysteine and the closing phenylalanine or tryptophan. The D gene is left open where the match is weak. Clone size is not always given. Where it is, it says once, few, many or a class for expanded clones.

clone_size	d_call	v_call	j_call	cdr3_aa	cdr3_nt
.	.	TRBV5-1	TRBJ2-2	CASSLIPGQNTGELFF	TGCGCCAGCAGCCTGATACCGGGACAGAACACCGGGGAGCTGTTTTTT
.	TRBD2	TRBV6-5	TRBJ2-2	CASSYSGRGDTGELFF	TGTGCCAGCAGTTACTCTGGGAGGGGAGACACCGGGGAGCTGTTTTTT
.	.	TRBV10-2	TRBJ1-5	CASSESSVGYNQPQHF	TGCGCCAGCAGTGAGTCGAGCGTCGGCTACAATCAGCCCCAGCATTTT
.	.	TRBV6-5	TRBJ2-1	CASSYVGAGVYNEQFF	TGTGCCAGCAGTTACGTTGGAGCGGGTGTGTACAATGAGCAGTTCTTC
.	TRBD2	TRBV5-4	TRBJ2-5	CASSLGAGGRRETQYF	TGTGCCAGCAGCTTAGGAGCGGGGGGGCGGAGGGAGACCCAGTACTTC
.	.	TRBV10-3	TRBJ1-5	CAISVGGSNQPQHF	TGTGCCATCAGTGTCGGGGGGAGCAATCAGCCCCAGCATTTT
.	TRBD1	TRBV4-2	TRBJ2-7	CASSPGTGWNEQYF	TGTGCCAGCAGCCCCGGGACAGGTTGGAACGAGCAGTACTTC
once	.	TRBV27	TRBJ1-1	CASSRTVNTEAFF	TGTGCCAGCAGTCGAACGGTGAACACTGAAGCTTTCTTT
.	TRBD2	TRBV6-6	TRBJ2-6	CASSSLAPSGANVLTF	TGTGCCAGCAGTTCACTAGCGCCCTCCGGGGCCAACGTCCTGACTTTC
.	TRBD1	TRBV6-5	TRBJ1-1	CASSWIQGARAEAFF	TGTGCCAGCAGTTGGATTCAGGGGGCGAGAGCTGAAGCTTTCTTT
.	TRBD1	TRBV15	TRBJ2-2	CATSRSGGTGELFF	TGTGCCACCAGCAGATCAGGGGGCACCGGGGAGCTGTTTTTT
.	.	TRBV5-6	TRBJ1-2	CASSLRGRNVYGYTF	TGTGCCAGCAGCCTCAGGGGCCGTAATGTCTATGGCTACACCTTC
.	.	TRBV5-1	TRBJ2-5	CASSQSGAGRQETQYF	TGCGCCAGCAGCCAATCGGGAGCTGGGCGTCAAGAGACCCAGTACTTC
once	.	TRBV5-1	TRBJ2-3	CASRSTNAPTQYF	TGCGCCAGCAGATCAACTAATGCCCCGACGCAGTATTTT
.	TRBD1	TRBV2	TRBJ1-1	CASSRQGLDTEAFF	TGTGCCAGCAGCAGACAGGGCTTAGACACTGAAGCTTTCTTT
.	.	TRBV30	TRBJ1-5	CASQGASNQPQHF	TGTGCCTCACAGGGAGCCAGCAATCAGCCCCAGCATTTT
.	TRBD1	TRBV30	TRBJ2-7	CAWSVGQGAVYEQYF	TGTGCCTGGAGTGTAGGACAGGGGGCAGTCTACGAGCAGTACTTC
.	.	TRBV5-4	TRBJ2-1	CASSLVREVAGNEQFF	TGTGCCAGCAGCTTGGTTCGGGAAGTAGCAGGCAATGAGCAGTTCTTC
.	.	TRBV10-3	TRBJ2-5	CAISESIERVIQETQYF	TGTGCCATCAGTGAGTCGATCGAGCGGGTGATCCAAGAGACCCAGTACTTC
once	TRBD1	TRBV7-9	TRBJ1-4	CSSSPRTGLRQKLFF	TGTTCCAGCAGCCCCCGGACAGGGCTTCGGCAAAAACTGTTTTTT
.	.	TRBV11-2	TRBJ2-1	CASSSGGSGRYVYNEQFF	TGTGCCAGCAGCTCCGGGGGAAGCGGGCGCTACGTCTACAATGAGCAGTTCTTC
.	.	TRBV6-5	TRBJ2-2	CASSPDTSGTGELFF	TGTGCCAGCAGCCCGGACACCTCGGGCACCGGGGAGCTGTTTTTT
.	.	TRBV30	TRBJ2-7	CAWSRGAGYEQYF	TGTGCCTGGAGCAGGGGCGCCGGGTACGAGCAGTACTTC
.	TRBD1	TRBV6-5	TRBJ2-7	CASSYSGQGITYEQYF	TGTGCCAGCAGTTATTCGGGACAGGGGATCACCTACGAGCAGTACTTC
.	.	TRBV5-6	TRBJ1-2	CASSSLAGGTHNYGYTF	TGTGCCAGCAGCTCCCTCGCCGGGGGGACACATAACTATGGCTACACCTTC
few	.	TRBV23-1	TRBJ1-4	CASSHPEPNEKLFF	TGCGCCAGCAGTCACCCAGAACCTAATGAAAAACTGTTTTTT
.	.	TRBV5-6	TRBJ2-1	CASSDQTGMGYNEQFF	TGTGCCAGCAGCGATCAAACAGGGATGGGGTACAATGAGCAGTTCTTC
.	TRBD2	TRBV5-6	TRBJ2-6	CASRAGGTGANVLTF	TGTGCCAGCAGGGCGGGGGGGACTGGGGCCAACGTCCTGACTTTC
.	.	TRBV30	TRBJ2-3	CAWIVRDTQYF	TGTGCCTGGATCGTACGGGATACGCAGTATTTT
.	.	TRBV2	TRBJ1-5	CASSQESGNQPQHF	TGTGCCAGCAGTCAGGAATCCGGCAATCAGCCCCAGCATTTT
.	.	TRBV21-1	TRBJ1-1	CASSRTKIPGDRGRNTEAFF	TGTGCCAGCAGCCGAACAAAAATACCGGGGGACAGGGGGCGGAACACTGAAGCTTTCTTT
.	TRBD2	TRBV13	TRBJ2-1	CASSNAGGPIPLFNEQFF	TGTGCCAGCAGCAACGCGGGGGGTCCGATCCCTTTATTCAATGAGCAGTTCTTC
once	TRBD2	TRBV18	TRBJ2-2	CASSRGLADTGELFF	TGTGCCAGCTCACGAGGGCTAGCGGACACCGGGGAGCTGTTTTTT
.	.	TRBV2	TRBJ1-6	CASSEKRQSNSPLHF	TGTGCCAGCAGTGAAAAGCGACAGTCTAATTCACCCCTCCACTTT
.	TRBD1	TRBV19	TRBJ1-2	CASSIDRGANYGYTF	TGTGCCAGTAGTATCGACAGGGGAGCTAACTATGGCTACACCTTC
.	.	TRBV6-4	TRBJ2-3	CASSGELESDTQYF	TGTGCCAGCAGTGGGGAGTTGGAGAGTGATACGCAGTATTTT
.	.	TRBV15	TRBJ1-2	CATSRAGNNYGYTF	TGTGCCACCAGCAGAGCAGGGAACAATTATGGCTACACCTTC
.	TRBD1	TRBV10-1	TRBJ2-3	CASSGQGAGADTQYF	TGCGCCAGCAGTGGCCAGGGGGCCGGGGCAGATACGCAGTATTTT
.	TRBD1	TRBV2	TRBJ1-1	CASSDGQGTLNTEAFF	TGTGCCAGCAGCGATGGACAGGGTACTTTGAACACTGAAGCTTTCTTT
.	TRBD1	TRBV7-9	TRBJ1-2	CSSSSGQGGLYGYTF	TGTTCCAGCAGCTCGGGACAGGGGGGCCTCTATGGCTACACCTTC
.	TRBD2	TRBV5-4	TRBJ2-1	CASSFTGLGYNEQFF	TGTGCCAGCAGCTTCACGGGACTAGGGTACAATGAGCAGTTCTTC
.	.	TRBV19	TRBJ2-2	CASSMGWGVLTGELFF	TGTGCCAGTAGTATGGGGTGGGGGGTGCTCACCGGGGAGCTGTTTTTT
.	.	TRBV5-1	TRBJ2-2	CASSGRTDTGELFF	TGCGCCAGCAGCGGAAGGACAGACACCGGGGAGCTGTTTTTT
.	.	TRBV6-6	TRBJ1-5	CASSYSGGANQPQHF	TGTGCCAGCAGTTACTCCGGCGGGGCTAATCAGCCCCAGCATTTT
.	.	TRBV29-1	TRBJ1-1	CSVPVVTRMNTEAFF	TGCAGCGTTCCCGTTGTGACTCGAATGAACACTGAAGCTTTCTTT
.	.	TRBV30	TRBJ1-2	CAWIEGAGYGYTF	TGTGCCTGGATCGAAGGAGCGGGGTATGGCTACACCTTC
.	TRBD2	TRBV2	TRBJ2-7	CASSELAGRYYEQYF	TGTGCCAGCAGTGAACTAGCGGGGCGATACTACGAGCAGTACTTC
.	.	TRBV11-3	TRBJ2-3	CASSLPPDYTQYF	TGTGCCAGCAGCCTACCCCCGGACTATACGCAGTATTTT
.	.	TRBV7-9	TRBJ2-1	CASSLVGSSYNEQFF	TGTGCCAGCAGCTTGGTGGGGAGCTCCTACAATGAGCAGTTCTTC
.	TRBD1	TRBV6-6	TRBJ2-2	CASRQQGSTGELFF	TGTGCCAGCAGACAACAGGGGTCGACCGGGGAGCTGTTTTTT
once	.	TRBV7-2	TRBJ1-1	CASSLAVTVTNTEAFF	TGTGCCAGCAGCTTAGCGGTCACAGTGACAAACACTGAAGCTTTCTTT
.	.	TRBV2	TRBJ1-2	CARKGGVYGYTF	TGTGCCAGAAAAGGGGGGGTCTATGGCTACACCTTC
.	.	TRBV6-1	TRBJ2-7	CASVRTGSSYEQYF	TGTGCCAGCGTTCGGACTGGGAGCTCCTACGAGCAGTACTTC
.	.	TRBV7-6	TRBJ1-1	CASSLGGQGTTEAFF	TGTGCCAGCAGCTTAGGGGGCCAGGGGACCACTGAAGCTTTCTTT
.	TRBD2	TRBV4-1	TRBJ2-1	CASSQVSRGGPYNEQFF	TGCGCCAGCAGCCAAGTCTCGCGGGGGGGCCCCTACAATGAGCAGTTCTTC